This TCR beta chain was sequenced during a study of metastatic and nonmetastatic thyroid tumors. General observations from the study: Malignant thyroid tumors reportedly exceeded benign nodules significantly in TCR beta diversity, with the difference appearing in blood and tumor.

This clone was picked up a small number of times. Its antigen is not known. From the PCR reads, TCRdb re-called clones with MiXCR. The table has 23,000 or so clones, approximately 25% seen once; the top ten hold 4.5% to 5.5%. None of the patients had undergone any treatment ahead of thyroid surgery. Trimming left V 2 bases short and J 8 bases short, with 13 bases between. The CDR3 consists of 14 residues. The germline V gene has CDR1 SEHNR and CDR2 FQNEAQ (reference sequence). This clonotype was sampled from a female donor with papillary thyroid cancer or a benign thyroid nodule (not recorded which). Some clones in this sample may be carry-over from other donors' samples. This chain uses TRBV7-9 with TRBJ2-1; D is perhaps TRBD1 (6 bases). Specimen: tumor tissue. As DNA, the CDR3 is TGTGCCAGCAGCTTAAGGTCACAGGGAGATGAGCAGTTCTTC. Its translation: CASSLRSQGDEQFF.